Listed here are 18 T cell receptor beta chains from one sample, sequenced in a study of T cell repertoires in cytomegalovirus infection. TCRdb re-called the reads through MiXCR, storing one row per CDR3 protein. Here the sample spans just over 300,000 distinct CDR3 sequences, roughly 15% being singletons. Sample: PBMCs. The receptors shown here come from a human donor in good health (CMV status not recorded). Some clones in this sample may be carry-over from other donors' samples.

The chain couples TRBV28 to TRBJ1-4, with D uncertain. Germline loops: CDR1 MDHEN, CDR2 SYDVKM. V was pared by 5 bases and J by 3 bases, with 4 bases between. The CDR3 is 12 amino acids. The DNA for the CDR3 is TGTGCCAGCAGTCGACCTAATGAAAAACTGTTTTTT. It encodes CASSRPNEKLFF.

The gene calls are TRBV28 and TRBJ2-7; the D call may be TRBD1 or TRBD2 (6 bases each). Trimming removed 6 bases from V and 4 bases from J, with 19 bases in between. Germline values: CDR1 MDHEN, CDR2 SYDVKM. CDR3 length: 15 amino acids. The CDR3 protein is CASSTLLGGSYEQYF. The CDR3 DNA reads TGTGCCAGCAGCACACTCCTGGGGGGCTCTTACGAGCAGTACTTC.

In this sample, this clonotype turned up many times. The J gene is TRBJ2-3, the V gene TRBV7-3; the D is unclear. Germline V gene lookup returns CDR1 SGHTA and CDR2 FQGTGA. V was clipped by 4 bases and J by 2 bases, with 13 bases between them. This CDR3 contains 15 residues. CDR3 residues: CASSSQVRTTDTQYF. CDR3 bases: TGTGCCAGCAGCTCCCAAGTCCGAACCACAGATACGCAGTATTTT.

The chain couples TRBV19 to TRBJ2-7; D may be TRBD1 (6 bases). The CDR3 extends over 14 amino acids. Germline lookup yields CDR1 LNHDA and CDR2 SQIVND (reference sequence). The germline V and J ends were trimmed by 3 bases and 2 bases, with 11 bases remaining between them. CDR3 sequence (DNA): TGTGCCAGTAGTATTCAGGCAGGGGCCTACGAGCAGTACTTC. This sequence encodes CASSIQAGAYEQYF.

This clonotype appeared many times. The chain joins TRBV12-3 or TRBV12-4 to TRBJ2-1; 9 bases agree with TRBD1. Trimming took 7 bases from V and 8 from J; bases not matched to a gene: 9. The CDR3 totals 14 residues. The CDR3 region has the DNA TGTGCCAGCAAGGCCGGACAGGGGATGGATGAGCAGTTCTTC. It codes for CASKAGQGMDEQFF.

This clonotype occurred many times. V and J are TRBV5-4 and TRBJ2-1; 10 bases are shared with TRBD2. Losses at the gene ends were 0 bases for V and 7 bases for J; bases not matched to a gene: 7. Germline-derived CDR1 and CDR2 are SGHNT and YYREEE (reference sequence). CDR3 size: 16 residues. This CDR3 reads CASSLVVAGGGNEQFF. CDR3 nucleotide sequence: TGTGCCAGCAGCTTGGTGGTAGCGGGGGGTGGAAATGAGCAGTTCTTC. The entire variable domain, with the rest obtained from reference TRBV5-4 and TRBJ2-1, is as follows: ETGVTQSPTHLIKTRGQQVTLRCSSQSGHNTVSWYQQALGQGPQFIFQYYREEENGRGNFPPRFSGLQFPNYSSELNVNALELDDSALYLCASSLVVAGGGNEQFFGPGTRLTVL.

This clonotype has at least ten counts. This chain connects TRBV7-2 to TRBJ2-1; 14 bases line up with TRBD2. Germline V gene data show CDR1 as SGHTA and CDR2 as FQGNSA. With 4 bases clipped from V and 7 bases from J, the junction kept 3 bases outside the gene matches. The CDR3 contains 15 residues. Here the CDR3 reads CASSSRTSGGNEQFF. The CDR3 region has the DNA TGTGCCAGCAGCTCTAGGACTAGCGGGGGGAATGAGCAGTTCTTC.

This clonotype was recorded many times. V usage is TRBV7-2 and J usage is TRBJ2-5; possible D gene TRBD1, 6 bases. The CDR3 is 12 residues long. Germline V gives CDR1 SGHTA, CDR2 FQGNSA. Trimming took 4 bases from V and 6 from J, leaving 9 bases between them. CDR3 amino acids: CASSSQGQTQYF. In nucleotides, the CDR3 is TGTGCCAGCAGCTCACAGGGCCAGACCCAGTACTTC.

This sequence joins TRBV5-8 and TRBJ2-2; tentative D call: TRBD1 (6 bases). Germline V gene sequence: CDR1 SGHTS, CDR2 YDEGEE. The germline V and J ends were trimmed by 3 bases and 1 base, with 10 bases remaining between them. This CDR3 is 15 amino acids long. CDR3 residues: CASSSGHWNTGELFF. In DNA form, the CDR3 reads TGTGCCAGCAGCTCGGGACACTGGAACACCGGGGAGCTGTTTTTT.

V and J are TRBV28 and TRBJ1-2; unclear D gene. The CDR3 extends over 16 amino acids. In germline, CDR1 is MDHEN, CDR2 SYDVKM. Between the trimmed V and J ends, which lost 2 bases and 6 bases, there was a span of 19 bases. CDR3 DNA sequence: TGTGCCAGCAGTTTAGCTAGCCTCGATTGGGCAGATGGCTACACCTTC. Amino acids: CASSLASLDWADGYTF.

To note about this clonotype: Being one base from a much bigger clone, this may be a read error. This sequence joins TRBV28 and TRBJ2-5; tentatively, D is TRBD2 (5 bases). CDR1 and CDR2 from the germline V gene are MDHEN and SYDVKM. CDR3 length: 13 amino acids. With 8 bases removed from V and 7 bases from J, the gap between germline ends came to 17 bases. CDR3 nucleotides: TGTGCCAGCCGGACGACATGTCGGGGGACCCAGTACTTC. It translates to CASRTTCRGTQYF.

This clonotype was seen once. This chain uses TRBV29-1 with TRBJ1-1; weak D call: TRBD1 (5 bases). The CDR3 extends over 14 amino acids. CDR1 SQVTM and CDR2 ANQGSEA come from the germline V gene. The V and J ends lost 3 bases and 4 bases respectively, with 15 bases between them. The CDR3 loop reads CSVEGRHYPTEAFF. In DNA form, the CDR3 reads TGCAGCGTTGAGGGACGGCATTACCCCACTGAAGCTTTCTTT.

V usage is TRBV2 and J usage is TRBJ1-1; D is unresolved. The V gene's germline CDR1 is SNHLY and CDR2 FYNNEI. Trimming cost V 3 bases and J 3 bases, with 11 bases left between them. This CDR3 is built from 14 residues. The CDR3 loop is CASSDTQGHTEAFF. The CDR3 DNA reads as TGTGCCAGCAGTGATACTCAAGGGCACACTGAAGCTTTCTTT.

In its sample, this clonotype was seen many times. The genes are TRBV7-8 and TRBJ1-3; D uncertain. The CDR3 covers 11 residues. Trimming left V 3 bases short and J 4 bases short, with 1 base between. Germline V gene lookup returns CDR1 SGHVS and CDR2 FQNEAQ. For the CDR3, the DNA is TGTGCCAGCAGCTTGGGAAACACCATATATTTT. This gives the protein CASSLGNTIYF.

V gene TRBV6-1 combines with J gene TRBJ2-3; D not certain. V lost 6 bases and J 0 bases, leaving 10 bases between the germline ends. This CDR3 region has 14 residues. Germline V gene data show CDR1 as MNHNS and CDR2 as SASEGT. The CDR3 region has the DNA TGTGCCAGCAGAACCGGGCCAAGCACAGATACGCAGTATTTT. It translates to CASRTGPSTDTQYF.

The table lists this clonotype with many counts. This sequence joins TRBV27 and TRBJ1-4, with 11 bases that match TRBD1. The V and J ends lost 6 bases and 0 bases, in that order; junction bases with no gene match: 6. The CDR3 is 17 amino acids. CDR1 is MNHEY, CDR2 SMNVEV, per germline (reference sequence). The chain's CDR3 is CASSRDRGDATNEKLFF. The DNA for the CDR3 is TGTGCCAGCAGCCGGGACAGGGGGGATGCAACTAATGAAAAACTGTTTTTT.

This chain links TRBV4-2 with TRBJ2-7; 7 bases line up with TRBD2. The J segment lost 4 bases and the V segment lost 3 bases, leaving 9 bases of the junction unmatched. Per the germline V gene, CDR1 is LGHNA and CDR2 is YNFKEQ. The CDR3 has 15 residues. The CDR3 spells CASSHERGGYYEQYF. DNA of the CDR3: TGTGCCAGCAGCCACGAGCGCGGGGGTTATTACGAGCAGTACTTC.

The CDR3 region is CASSFNPLAEGTEAFF. DNA of the CDR3: TGCGCCAGCAGCTTCAACCCACTAGCGGAGGGGACTGAAGCTTTCTTT. The chain combines TRBV5-1 with TRBJ1-1; possible D gene TRBD1, 5 bases. The CDR3 consists of 16 residues. V gave up 2 bases and J gave up 5 bases, with 19 bases separating them. From germline, CDR1 is SGHRS and CDR2 YFSETQ.